The text below deals with one TCR beta chain. TCRdb's copy holds only in-frame clones and misses some; the assay was immunoSEQ multiplex PCR. The sample includes more than 45,000 clones, about two thirds of them seen just once. All patients experienced relapse after autologous stem cell transplantation, and brentuximab vedotin exposure was variable. The CDR3 totals 11 residues. The V end was cut by 4 bases, the J end by 11 bases, with 9 bases between. Germline V gene lookup returns CDR1 MDHEN and CDR2 SYDVKM. The sample originates from a study of PD-1 blockade in classical Hodgkin lymphoma. Study context: Patients were dosed intravenously with nivolumab at 3 mg/kg every 2 weeks.

This chain joins TRBV28 and TRBJ1-3; D unresolved. This sample comprised peripheral blood mononuclear cells (PBMCs), obtained before the second cycle of nivolumab. The receptor was isolated from a human donor with classical Hodgkin lymphoma. DNA for the CDR3: TGTGCCAGCAGTTACGGGATTCCCATATATTTT. Amino acids: CASSYGIPIYF.